Shown below are 32 T cell receptor beta chains from a single sample sequenced in a study of human T cells and chemical hapten exposure. TCRdb recomputed calls from the RACE reads with MiXCR, one row per CDR3 protein. Of 85,000 to 100,000 distinct CDR3 sequences listed, roughly 11% were seen once; the top ten hold roughly 2.2%. This sample's time point: patch test 2, 6 weeks after DPC sensitization. As for treatment: therapeutic diphenylcyclopropenone sensitization with weekly scalp DPC. Sequencing used whole blood, obtained in connection with sensitization to the hapten diphenylcyclopropenone (DPC). The receptors derive from a man in his forties or fifties with alopecia areata. Some clones in this sample may be carry-over from other donors' samples.

This clonotype was found a few times. The chain carries TRBV5-1 and TRBJ2-2; no definite D call. This CDR3 is 13 amino acids long. Trimming removed 0 bases at V and 6 bases at J, with 6 bases between. The germline CDR1 and CDR2 sequences are SGHRS and YFSETQ. The CDR3 bases are TGCGCCAGCAGCTTGGATGGGGCCGGGGAGCTGTTTTTT. Protein: CASSLDGAGELFF.

Many counts were recorded for this clonotype. The chain carries TRBV12-2 and TRBJ1-2; the table's D call of TRBD1 was not tested on the DNA. TRBV12-2 is given as a pseudogene. The CDR3 covers 16 residues. DNA of the CDR3: TGTGCAAGTCGCTTAGAATCGTACAGGGGTGACTATGGCTACACCTTC. It encodes CASRLESYRGDYGYTF.

The chain joins TRBV18 to TRBJ1-1; D is possibly TRBD1 (6 bases). V was cut by 2 bases and J by 7 bases, with 14 bases left in between. The CDR3 has 14 residues. CDR1 KGHSH and CDR2 LQKENI come from the germline V gene. The CDR3 coding sequence is TGTGCCAGCTCACCAACTATTTCCAGGGGTGAAGCTTTCTTT. It codes for CASSPTISRGEAFF.

The chain combines TRBV6-5 with TRBJ2-7; a weak D match, TRBD2 (5 bases). This CDR3 spans 16 amino acids. Germline values: CDR1 MNHEY, CDR2 SVGAGI. V was pared by 4 bases and J by 2 bases, with 18 bases between. CDR3 in amino acids: CASSFSLGGLTYEQYF. CDR3 in DNA: TGTGCCAGCAGTTTCTCACTAGGCGGGTTAACCTACGAGCAGTACTTC.

This clonotype was seen a few times. The chain has TRBV12-3 or TRBV12-4 and TRBJ2-1; the match to TRBD2 covers 10 bases. The length of the CDR3 is 16 residues. V gave up 6 bases and J gave up 4 bases; unmatched junction bases: 9. Here the CDR3 DNA reads TGTGCCAGCAGCCCAGGACTAGCGGAGCCGTACAATGAGCAGTTCTTC. Amino acid sequence: CASSPGLAEPYNEQFF.

This clonotype was counted ten times or more. The chain couples TRBV5-1 to TRBJ1-2; no firm D call. In germline, CDR1 is SGHRS, CDR2 YFSETQ. There are 12 residues in the CDR3. Trimming left V 4 bases short and J 6 bases short, with 10 bases between. The CDR3 reads CASSHTLDGYTF. In nucleotides, the CDR3 is TGCGCCAGCAGCCATACCCTGGATGGCTACACCTTC. The whole variable domain, remainder taken from reference TRBV5-1 and TRBJ1-2, is KAGVTQTPRYLIKTRGQQVTLSCSPISGHRSVSWYQQTPGQGLQFLFEYFSETQRNKGNFPGRFSGRQFSNSRSEMNVSTLELGDSALYLCASSHTLDGYTFGSGTRLTVV.

This chain connects TRBV6-2 or TRBV6-3 to TRBJ1-2; a possible D gene is TRBD1 (5 bases). The CDR3 is made up of 15 amino acids. Looked up from germline, CDR1 is MNHEY and CDR2 is SVGEGT. With 5 bases removed from V and 2 bases from J, the gap between germline ends came to 15 bases. This chain's CDR3 is CASSPGTAPNYGYTF. In DNA form, the CDR3 reads TGTGCCAGCAGTCCCGGGACTGCGCCAAACTATGGCTACACCTTC.

The V and J genes are TRBV19 and TRBJ2-3; D is unclear. The CDR3 consists of 13 residues. Germline CDR1 is LNHDA and CDR2 is SQIVND (reference sequence). The V gene lost 1 base and the J gene lost 3 bases, with 5 bases spanning the gap. CDR3 region: CASSIAITDTQYF. The CDR3 bases are TGTGCCAGTAGTATAGCGATAACAGATACGCAGTATTTT.

A few counts support this clonotype. The rearrangement uses TRBV27 and TRBJ2-7; no definite D call. In germline, CDR1 is MNHEY, CDR2 SMNVEV (reference sequence). The V and J ends lost 6 bases and 3 bases respectively, with 9 bases between them. The length of the CDR3 is 12 residues. The CDR3 loop reads CASRLDFYEQYV. CDR3 bases: TGTGCCAGCAGGCTTGACTTCTACGAGCAGTACGTC.

This clonotype has a handful of counts. The rearrangement uses TRBV12-3 or TRBV12-4 and TRBJ2-2; maybe TRBD1 (6 bases). This CDR3 spans 14 amino acids. V lost 7 bases and J lost 7, with 16 bases in between. The CDR3 region is CASKYRENHGELFF. The CDR3 region has the DNA TGTGCCAGCAAATACAGGGAAAATCACGGGGAGCTGTTTTTT.

The chain combines TRBV28 with TRBJ2-1; 7 bases align to TRBD2. Germline loops: CDR1 MDHEN, CDR2 SYDVKM. The junction had 8 bases not matched to a gene; V was cut back by 5 bases and J by 10 bases. The length of the CDR3 is 13 residues. The CDR3 DNA reads TGTGCCAGCAGTCTTGGGAGGGGTGGCGAGCAGTTCTTC. Its translation: CASSLGRGGEQFF.

The chain carries TRBV4-3 and TRBJ2-7; TRBD2 aligns across 7 bases. Germline CDR1 and CDR2: LGHNA and YSLEER. Germline trimming cut 3 bases from V and 0 bases from J; bases unmatched to any gene: 5. The CDR3 is 15 amino acids. The CDR3 region has the DNA TGCGCCAGCAGCCAGGAGGCTAGCGGCTCCTACGAGCAGTACTTC. Amino acids: CASSQEASGSYEQYF.

This rearrangement joins TRBV24-1 to TRBJ1-1; weak D call: TRBD1 (5 bases). Trimming removed 8 bases at V and 4 bases at J, with 13 bases between. Germline V gives CDR1 KGHDR, CDR2 SFDVKD. This CDR3 contains 13 residues. In DNA, the CDR3 is TGTGCCACCACTGAGGGGCGGGGCACTGAAGCTTTCTTT. Amino acid sequence: CATTEGRGTEAFF.

This clonotype has more than one count but fewer than ten. The V call is TRBV20-1, the J call TRBJ2-4; D may be TRBD1 (6 bases). The V end was cut by 3 bases, the J end by 1 base, with 13 bases between. CDR3 size: 15 residues. The germline V gene encodes CDR1 DFQATT and CDR2 SNEGSKA (reference sequence). This CDR3 reads CSARDRDIAKNIQYF. The CDR3 DNA is TGCAGTGCTAGGGATAGGGACATTGCCAAAAACATTCAGTACTTC.

This clonotype was recorded once. V is TRBV6-5 and J is TRBJ2-1; 10 positions agree with TRBD2. CDR1 and CDR2 (germline): MNHEY, SVGAGI. Trimming took 5 bases from V and 5 from J; bases not matched to a gene: 6. This CDR3 is 15 amino acids long. The CDR3 DNA reads as TGTGCCAGCAGTCGGACTAGCGGACGACACAATGAGCAGTTCTTC. Translating gives CASSRTSGRHNEQFF.

This clonotype was recorded a few times. The rearrangement joins TRBV5-5 to TRBJ2-7, with TRBD1 matching 7 bases. Germline-derived CDR1 and CDR2 are SGHKS and YYEKEE (reference sequence). The CDR3 spans 14 residues. Germline trimming cut 0 bases from V and 5 bases from J; bases unmatched to any gene: 5. CDR3 bases: TGTGCCAGCAGCTTGGTCGGACAGGCCAACGAGCAGTACTTC. It codes for CASSLVGQANEQYF.

This clonotype showed up just a few times. The V gene is TRBV20-1, the J gene TRBJ2-7; D possibly corresponds to TRBD1 (6 bases). Germline V gives CDR1 DFQATT, CDR2 SNEGSKA (reference sequence). The CDR3 runs 16 residues. Trimming stripped 0 bases from V and 5 bases from J, with 20 bases between. CDR3 DNA: TGCAGTGCTAGAGAAAGGGCCGGGACATCGGCCCACGAGCAGTACTTC. Translation gives CSARERAGTSAHEQYF.

This clonotype has only a few counts. The CDR3 protein is CASRDGQDYGYTF. The CDR3 coding sequence is TGTGCCAGCAGGGATGGACAGGATTATGGCTACACCTTC. The chain joins TRBV5-6 to TRBJ1-2; 7 bases agree with TRBD1. V trimming: 5 bases; J trimming: 5 bases; junction bases outside the gene matches: 6. Germline-derived CDR1 and CDR2 are SGHDT and YYEEEE. CDR3 length: 13 amino acids.

V usage is TRBV7-8 and J usage is TRBJ1-6; no reliable D call. Per the germline V gene, CDR1 is SGHVS and CDR2 is FQNEAQ. The CDR3 is 17 amino acids. V lost 5 bases and J 14 bases, leaving 28 bases between the germline ends. CDR3 coding DNA: TGTGCCAGCAGCAATAGGGCTTCAGTCGCCGCCGGTTTCACCCTCCACTTT. This gives the protein CASSNRASVAAGFTLHF. The full variable domain, in which reference TRBV7-8 and TRBJ1-6 provide the parts outside the CDR3, is GAGVSQSPRYKVAKRGQDVALRCDPISGHVSLFWYQQALGQGPEFLTYFQNEAQLDKSGLPSDRFFAERPEGSVSTLKIQRTQQEDSAVYLCASSNRASVAAGFTLHFGNGTRLTVT.

In its sample, this clonotype was seen once. This may come from a read error, since a much larger clone is one base off. The genes are TRBV29-1 and TRBJ1-5, with D unclear. V was clipped by 4 bases and J by 7 bases, with 11 bases between them. Germline lookup yields CDR1 SQVTM and CDR2 ANQGSEA. This CDR3 is built from 12 residues. CDR3: CSVGEREQPQHF. The CDR3 DNA sequence: TGCAGCGTTGGGGAGCGGGAGCAGCCCCAGCATTTT.

The V call is TRBV7-9, the J call TRBJ1-1, with 10 bases aligning to TRBD1. Germline trimming cut 1 base from V and 3 bases from J; bases unmatched to any gene: 5. Germline CDR1 reads SEHNR; CDR2 reads FQNEAQ (reference sequence). CDR3 length: 16 amino acids. The CDR3 nucleotides read TGTGCCAGCAGCTTAGGGGGGACAGGGGAGGACACTGAAGCTTTCTTT. This codes for CASSLGGTGEDTEAFF.

The sample holds many counts of this clonotype. The chain has TRBV4-3 and TRBJ1-6; the D gene is possibly TRBD1 (6 bases). Germline loops: CDR1 LGHNA, CDR2 YSLEER. V was trimmed by 0 bases and J by 10 bases, leaving 19 bases between them. The CDR3 totals 17 residues. The CDR3 DNA reads as TGCGCCAGCAGCCAAGACCCCAGGGGTGGTGGGGAGTCACCCCTCCACTTT. Encoded protein: CASSQDPRGGGESPLHF.

This clonotype was recorded a few times. The rearrangement links TRBV20-1 to TRBJ2-2; 13 bases are a match to TRBD2. The length of the CDR3 is 17 residues. The V gene's germline CDR1 is DFQATT and CDR2 SNEGSKA (reference sequence). As DNA, the CDR3 is TGCAGGGAGGGGGGACTAGCGGGATTATGGAAAACCGGGGAGCTGTTTTTT. As protein: CREGGLAGLWKTGELFF.

V usage is TRBV12-3 or TRBV12-4 and J usage is TRBJ2-7; D perhaps matches TRBD1 (5 bases). CDR3 size: 13 residues. V was trimmed by 6 bases and J by 3 bases, leaving 12 bases between them. The CDR3, as DNA: TGTGCCAGCAGCCCAACGACAGTCTACGAGCAGTACGTC. Translated, it gives CASSPTTVYEQYV.

V usage is TRBV5-5 and J usage is TRBJ1-2; perhaps TRBD1 as D (5 bases). CDR3 length: 14 amino acids. The germline CDR1 and CDR2 sequences are SGHKS and YYEKEE (reference sequence). V lost 4 bases and J 4 bases, leaving 14 bases between the germline ends. CDR3 protein: CASSHLQGGYGYTF. Written as DNA, the CDR3 is TGTGCCAGCAGCCACCTCCAGGGAGGCTATGGCTACACCTTC.

The V gene is TRBV29-1, the J gene TRBJ2-1; 10 bases line up with TRBD2. Losses at the gene ends were 0 bases for V and 15 bases for J; bases not matched to a gene: 8. This CDR3 region has 13 residues. Per germline, CDR1 SQVTM and CDR2 ANQGSEA. CDR3 bases: TGCAGCGTTGAAGAAGCCCTAGCGGGAGCGGGGTTCTTC. Its protein product is CSVEEALAGAGFF.

V is TRBV28 and J is TRBJ2-7; weak D call: TRBD2 (6 bases). Trimming took off 7 bases at V and 0 bases at J, with 13 bases between the two ends. The germline V gene has CDR1 MDHEN and CDR2 SYDVKM. The CDR3 runs to 14 residues. The CDR3 DNA follows: TGTGCCAGCAAAGGGACTTTAAGCTCCTACGAGCAGTACGTC. Encoded protein: CASKGTLSSYEQYV.

This clonotype was seen a few times. The CDR3 nucleotides are TGCAGTGCTAGAAAAGGGATCGGTGATCAGCCCCAGCATTTT. This codes for CSARKGIGDQPQHF. The chain has TRBV20-1 and TRBJ1-5, with unresolved D. Deletions cut 2 bases from V and 5 bases from J, with 13 bases between. Germline CDR1 DFQATT, CDR2 SNEGSKA (reference sequence). There are 14 residues in the CDR3.

This clonotype was observed a handful of times. CDR3 in DNA: TGTGCCAGCAGCTTAGGCTATTACAATGAGCAGTTCTTC. Protein: CASSLGYYNEQFF. The chain has TRBV7-3 and TRBJ2-1; D ambiguous. Germline loops: CDR1 SGHTA, CDR2 FQGTGA. This CDR3 has 13 amino acids. Trimming removed 2 bases at V and 4 bases at J, with 6 bases between.

This clonotype has more than one count but fewer than ten. V is TRBV4-3 and J is TRBJ1-1; perhaps TRBD1 as D (6 bases). Trimming cost V 0 bases and J 5 bases, with 13 bases left between them. This CDR3 contains 15 residues. Looked up from germline, CDR1 is LGHNA and CDR2 is YSLEER. The CDR3, as DNA: TGCGCCAGCAGCCAAGAGGGGGCAGGGAAAACTGAAGCTTTCTTT. Protein: CASSQEGAGKTEAFF.

This clonotype has a count of ten or more. The chain employs TRBV6-5 and TRBJ2-6; 13 nucleotides align to TRBD2. The V and J ends lost 1 base and 1 base, in that order; junction bases with no gene match: 4. Germline CDR1 reads MNHEY; CDR2 reads SVGAGI. The CDR3 totals 19 residues. The CDR3 DNA reads TGTGCCAGCAGTTACTTACCGGGACTAGCGGGATCTGGGGCCAACGTCCTGACTTTC. This codes for CASSYLPGLAGSGANVLTF.

This clonotype has only a few counts. The genes are TRBV27 and TRBJ1-6; D unresolved. The germline V gene encodes CDR1 MNHEY and CDR2 SMNVEV (reference sequence). The CDR3 has 15 amino acids. V shed 1 base and J shed 5 bases, with 9 bases lying between them. The CDR3 is CASSLFAAHNSPLHF. The DNA for the CDR3 is TGTGCCAGCAGTTTATTCGCGGCACATAATTCACCCCTCCACTTT.